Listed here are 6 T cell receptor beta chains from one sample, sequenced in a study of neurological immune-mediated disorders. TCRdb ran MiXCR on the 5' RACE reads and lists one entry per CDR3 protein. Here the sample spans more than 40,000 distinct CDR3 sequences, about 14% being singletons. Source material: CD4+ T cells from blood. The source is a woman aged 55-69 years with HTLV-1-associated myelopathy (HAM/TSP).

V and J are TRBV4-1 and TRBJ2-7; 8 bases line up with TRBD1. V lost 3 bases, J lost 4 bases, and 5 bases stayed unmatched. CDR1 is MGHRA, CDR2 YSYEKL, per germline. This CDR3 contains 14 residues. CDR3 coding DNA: TGCGCCAGCAGCCAGACAGGGGAAGGATACGAGCAGTACTTC. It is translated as CASSQTGEGYEQYF.

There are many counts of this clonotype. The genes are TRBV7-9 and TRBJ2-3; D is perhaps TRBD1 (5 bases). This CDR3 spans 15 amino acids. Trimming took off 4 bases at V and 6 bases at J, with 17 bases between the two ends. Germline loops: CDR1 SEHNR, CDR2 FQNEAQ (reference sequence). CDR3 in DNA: TGTGCCAGCAGCTCTCTCCCTCAACAGGCCGATACGCAGTATTTT. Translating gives CASSSLPQQADTQYF. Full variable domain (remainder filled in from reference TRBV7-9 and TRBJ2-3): DTGVSQNPRHKITKRGQNVTFRCDPISEHNRLYWYRQTLGQGPEFLTYFQNEAQLEKSRLLSDRFSAERPKGSFSTLEIQRTEQGDSAMYLCASSSLPQQADTQYFGPGTRLTVL.

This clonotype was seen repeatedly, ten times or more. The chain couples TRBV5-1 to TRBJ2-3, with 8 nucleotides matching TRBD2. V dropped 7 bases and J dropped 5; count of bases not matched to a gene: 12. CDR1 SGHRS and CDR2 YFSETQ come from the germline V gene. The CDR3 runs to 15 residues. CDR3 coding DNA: TGCGCCAGCCGTTTTAGCGGGGCAGACCAAGATACGCAGTATTTT. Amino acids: CASRFSGADQDTQYF. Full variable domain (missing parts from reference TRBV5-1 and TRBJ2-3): KAGVTQTPRYLIKTRGQQVTLSCSPISGHRSVSWYQQTPGQGLQFLFEYFSETQRNKGNFPGRFSGRQFSNSRSEMNVSTLELGDSALYLCASRFSGADQDTQYFGPGTRLTVL.

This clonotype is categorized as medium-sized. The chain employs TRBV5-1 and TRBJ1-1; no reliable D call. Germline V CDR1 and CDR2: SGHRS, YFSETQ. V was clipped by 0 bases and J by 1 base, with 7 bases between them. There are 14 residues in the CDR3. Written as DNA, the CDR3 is TGCGCCAGCAGCTTGGGAGCGGAGAACACTGAAGCTTTCTTT. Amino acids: CASSLGAENTEAFF.

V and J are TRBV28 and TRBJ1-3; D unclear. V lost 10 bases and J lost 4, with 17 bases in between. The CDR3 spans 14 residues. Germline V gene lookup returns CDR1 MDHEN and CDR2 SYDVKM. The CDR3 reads CATAGPARGNTIYF. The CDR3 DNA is TGTGCCACCGCTGGACCCGCGAGAGGAAACACCATATATTTT. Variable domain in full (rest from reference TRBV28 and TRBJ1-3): DVKVTQSSRYLVKRTGEKVFLECVQDMDHENMFWYRQDPGLGLRLIYFSYDVKMKEKGDIPEGYSVSREKKERFSLILESASTNQTSMYLCATAGPARGNTIYFGEGSWLTVV.

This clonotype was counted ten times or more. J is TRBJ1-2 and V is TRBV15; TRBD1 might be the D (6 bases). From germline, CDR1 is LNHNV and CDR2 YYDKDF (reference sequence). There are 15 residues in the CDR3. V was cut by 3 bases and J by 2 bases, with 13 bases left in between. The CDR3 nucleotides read TGTGCCACCAGCAGTTGGGACAAGGCGAACTATGGCTACACCTTC. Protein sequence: CATSSWDKANYGYTF.